This paragraph covers one T cell receptor beta chain sequence. This clone was seen a few times. What this receptor recognizes is not known. No per-base quality is available; no much larger clone lies one base away. These data belong to a study of blood T cell repertoires in COVID-19 (TCRdb year 2020). Regarding the study in general: Collaborator samples came from the United States, Italy and Spain and covered acute and convalescent phases of COVID-19. The material from the prospective study consisted of cDNA or gDNA derived from T cells, B-cell-depleted T cells, or PBMCs. Subjects who had been exposed to COVID-19, were actively infected with it, or had recovered from it provided the deeply sampled blood TCRbeta repertoires that made up the dataset. The repertoires were released in a freely available public database meant as a resource for research on the immune response to SARS-CoV-2. Samples came from the ongoing ImmuneRACE study (first 160 participants) plus 1,254 subjects from 6 global collaborators. Sample metadata almost always included a de-identified subject ID, COVID-19 status, age in years and sex. Where available, HLA class I and class II types were taken from metadata supplied by the sample provider and were not determined by assay-based typing.

The immunoSEQ Assay, a bias-controlled multiplex PCR, was used to amplify TCRbeta CDR3 regions from genomic DNA. Regarding the original processing steps: Within the assay, amplification of reference gene primers was used to estimate how many nucleated cells each sample contained. To quantify the absolute abundance of each unique TCRbeta CDR3 rearrangement, sequence reads were collapsed and filtered. For each sample, productive Simpson clonality was calculated by taking the square root of Simpson's diversity index across productive rearrangements. TCRdb re-hosts the immuneACCESS table, in-frame sequences only. Its copies lack some clones; in the studies checked, an unresolved V gene accounts for under half of them, and the cause for the rest is not known. The V and J calls and clone size are taken from that table; D and trimming were inferred from the DNA. Here the sample has hundreds of thousands of clones; approximately 90% occur a single time. The ten largest clones capture approximately 1% of the sample.

The trim is 5 bases for V and 1 base for J, with a gap of 14 bases between the germline ends. CDR1 and CDR2 (SGHVS, FQNEAQ) derive from the germline V gene. The CDR3, cysteine through phenylalanine, is 15 amino acids long. Solely the CDR3 DNA is kept, with 45 bases framed from the first base. Participants in the prospective study were enrolled through a virtual design, were aged about 18 to 100 years, and lived in fewer than 30 United States geographic areas. To assign participants to cohorts, the prospective study relied on clinical history that participants themselves reported in a screening survey and a study questionnaire. ImmuneRACE Cohort 3 recovered participants were defined by two consecutive negative NP/OP PCR tests, healthcare professional clearance, or symptom resolution. Each participant in the prospective study had whole blood, serum and a nasopharyngeal or oropharyngeal swab collected by mobile phlebotomists. Additional blood draws and questionnaires over an approximately 2-month period could optionally be provided by prospective study participants. Before DNA extraction, blood samples from the prospective study were shipped at room temperature or frozen.

What the work shows at the level of the full study, not this receptor alone: The amount of clinical and demographic metadata varied by source and participant and was provided uncurated.

The receptor comes from a young man who had recovered from COVID-19. What was sequenced was PBMCs or T cells enriched from blood (not recorded which). The chain employs TRBV7-8 and TRBJ1-2, with a weak D call of TRBD1 (6 bases match). The CDR3 region reads CASSLNQGFNYGYTF. DNA sequence: TGTGCCAGCAGCCTAAACCAGGGGTTTAACTATGGCTACACCTTC.